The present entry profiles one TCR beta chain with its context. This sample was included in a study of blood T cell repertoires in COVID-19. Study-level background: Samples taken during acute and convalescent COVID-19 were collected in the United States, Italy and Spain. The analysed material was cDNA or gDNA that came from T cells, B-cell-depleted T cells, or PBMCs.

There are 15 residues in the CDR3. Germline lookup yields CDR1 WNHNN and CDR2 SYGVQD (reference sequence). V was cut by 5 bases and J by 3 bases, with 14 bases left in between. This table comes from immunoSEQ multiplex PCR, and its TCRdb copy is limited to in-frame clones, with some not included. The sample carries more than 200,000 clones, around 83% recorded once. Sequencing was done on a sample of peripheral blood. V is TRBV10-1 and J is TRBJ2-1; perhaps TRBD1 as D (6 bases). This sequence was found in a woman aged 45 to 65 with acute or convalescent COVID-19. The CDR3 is CASSTGQSHYNEQFF. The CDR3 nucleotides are TGCGCCAGCAGTACTGGACAGAGCCACTACAATGAGCAGTTCTTC.